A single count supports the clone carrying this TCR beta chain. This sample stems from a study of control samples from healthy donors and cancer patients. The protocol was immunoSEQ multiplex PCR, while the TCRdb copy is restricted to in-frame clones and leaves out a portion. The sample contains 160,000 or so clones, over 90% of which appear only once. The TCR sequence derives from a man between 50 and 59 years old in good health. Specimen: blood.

The chain's CDR3 is CASSLTGNEQFF. The CDR3 region has the DNA TGTGCCAGCAGTCTGACGGGGAATGAGCAGTTCTTC. This chain joins TRBV6-5 and TRBJ2-1; tentative D call: TRBD2 (5 bases). Trimming left V 5 bases short and J 7 bases short, with 9 bases between. Germline V lookup: CDR1 MNHEY, CDR2 SVGAGI. The CDR3 has 12 residues.